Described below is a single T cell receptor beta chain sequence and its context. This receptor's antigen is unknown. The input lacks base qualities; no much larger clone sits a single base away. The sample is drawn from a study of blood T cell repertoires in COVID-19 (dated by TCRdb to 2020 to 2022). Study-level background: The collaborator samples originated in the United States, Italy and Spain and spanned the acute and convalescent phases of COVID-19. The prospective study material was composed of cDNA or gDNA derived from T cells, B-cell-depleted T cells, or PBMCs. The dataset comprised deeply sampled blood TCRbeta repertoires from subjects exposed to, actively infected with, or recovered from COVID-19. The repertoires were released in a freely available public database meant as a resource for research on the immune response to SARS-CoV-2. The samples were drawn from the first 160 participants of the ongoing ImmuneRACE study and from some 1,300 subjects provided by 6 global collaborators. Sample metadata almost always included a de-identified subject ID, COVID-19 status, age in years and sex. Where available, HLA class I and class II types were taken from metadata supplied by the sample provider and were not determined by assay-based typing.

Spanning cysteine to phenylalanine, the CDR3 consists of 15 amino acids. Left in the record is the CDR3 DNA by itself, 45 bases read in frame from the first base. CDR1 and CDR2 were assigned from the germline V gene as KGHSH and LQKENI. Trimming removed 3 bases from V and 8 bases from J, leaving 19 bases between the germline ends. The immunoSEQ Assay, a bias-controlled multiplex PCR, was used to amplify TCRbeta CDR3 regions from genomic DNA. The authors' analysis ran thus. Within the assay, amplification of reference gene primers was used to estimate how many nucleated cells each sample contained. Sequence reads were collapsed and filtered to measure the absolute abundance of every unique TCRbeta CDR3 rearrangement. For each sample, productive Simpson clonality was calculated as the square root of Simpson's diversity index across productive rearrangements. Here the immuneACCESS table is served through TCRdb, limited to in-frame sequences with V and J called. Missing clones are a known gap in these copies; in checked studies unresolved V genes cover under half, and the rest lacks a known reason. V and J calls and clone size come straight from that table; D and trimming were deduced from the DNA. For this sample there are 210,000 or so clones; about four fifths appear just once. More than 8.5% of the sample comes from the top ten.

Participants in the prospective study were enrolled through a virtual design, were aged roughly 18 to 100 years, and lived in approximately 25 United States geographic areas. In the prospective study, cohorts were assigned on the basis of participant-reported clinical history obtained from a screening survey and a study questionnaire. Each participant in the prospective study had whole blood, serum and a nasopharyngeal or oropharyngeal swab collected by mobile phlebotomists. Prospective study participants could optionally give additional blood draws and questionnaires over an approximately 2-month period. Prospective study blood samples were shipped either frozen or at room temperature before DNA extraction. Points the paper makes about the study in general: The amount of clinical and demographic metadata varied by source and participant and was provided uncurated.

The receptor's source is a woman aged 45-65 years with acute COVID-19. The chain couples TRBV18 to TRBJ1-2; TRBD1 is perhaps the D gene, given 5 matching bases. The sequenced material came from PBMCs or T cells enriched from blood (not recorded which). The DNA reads TGTGCCAGCTCACCGAGGCAGGGAGGCGACAGCGGCTACACCTTC. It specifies CASSPRQGGDSGYTF.